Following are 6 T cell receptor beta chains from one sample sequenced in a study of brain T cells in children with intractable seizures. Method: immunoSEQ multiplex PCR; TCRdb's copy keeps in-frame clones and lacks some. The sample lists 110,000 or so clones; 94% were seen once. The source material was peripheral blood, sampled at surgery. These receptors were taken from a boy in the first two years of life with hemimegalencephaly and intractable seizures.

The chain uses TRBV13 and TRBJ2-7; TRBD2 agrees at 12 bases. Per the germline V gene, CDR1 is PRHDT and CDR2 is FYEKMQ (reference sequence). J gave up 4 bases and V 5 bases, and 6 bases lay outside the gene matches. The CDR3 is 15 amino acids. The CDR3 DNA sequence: TGTGCCAGCAGCCAAAGACTAGCGGGAGTTTACGAGCAGTACTTC. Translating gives CASSQRLAGVYEQYF.

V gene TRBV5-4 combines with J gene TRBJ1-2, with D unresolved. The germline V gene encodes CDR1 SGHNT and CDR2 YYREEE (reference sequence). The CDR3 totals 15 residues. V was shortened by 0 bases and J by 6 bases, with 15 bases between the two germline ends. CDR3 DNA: TGTGCCAGCAGCTTGGCCGTCGGGGTCCAAGATGGCTACACCTTC. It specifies CASSLAVGVQDGYTF.

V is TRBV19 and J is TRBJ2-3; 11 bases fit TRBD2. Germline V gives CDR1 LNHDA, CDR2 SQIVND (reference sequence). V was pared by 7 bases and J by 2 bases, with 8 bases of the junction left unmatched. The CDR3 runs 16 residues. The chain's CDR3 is CASKLAGASSTDTQYF. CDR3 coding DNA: TGTGCCAGTAAACTAGCGGGAGCGAGCTCCACAGATACGCAGTATTTT.

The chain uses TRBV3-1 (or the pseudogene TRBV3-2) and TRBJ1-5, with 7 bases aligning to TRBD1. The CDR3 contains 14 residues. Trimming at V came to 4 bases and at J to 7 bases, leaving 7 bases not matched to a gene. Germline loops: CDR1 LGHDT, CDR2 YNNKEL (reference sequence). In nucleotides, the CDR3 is TGTGCCAGCAGCCCGAAGGGGGCACGACAGCCCCAGCATTTT. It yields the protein CASSPKGARQPQHF.

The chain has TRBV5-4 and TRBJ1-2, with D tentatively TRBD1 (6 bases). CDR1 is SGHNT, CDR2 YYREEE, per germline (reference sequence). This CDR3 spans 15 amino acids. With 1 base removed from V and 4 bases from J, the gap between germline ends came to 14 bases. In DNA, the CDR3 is TGTGCCAGCAGCTTGCGTAAAGGGGGTCCCTATGGCTACACCTTC. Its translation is CASSLRKGGPYGYTF.

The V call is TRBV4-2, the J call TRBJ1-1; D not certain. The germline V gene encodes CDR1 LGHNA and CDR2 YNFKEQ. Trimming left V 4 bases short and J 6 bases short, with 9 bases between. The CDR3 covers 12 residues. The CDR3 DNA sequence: TGTGCCAGCAGCCGGGAGGAGTCTGAAGCTTTCTTT. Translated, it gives CASSREESEAFF.